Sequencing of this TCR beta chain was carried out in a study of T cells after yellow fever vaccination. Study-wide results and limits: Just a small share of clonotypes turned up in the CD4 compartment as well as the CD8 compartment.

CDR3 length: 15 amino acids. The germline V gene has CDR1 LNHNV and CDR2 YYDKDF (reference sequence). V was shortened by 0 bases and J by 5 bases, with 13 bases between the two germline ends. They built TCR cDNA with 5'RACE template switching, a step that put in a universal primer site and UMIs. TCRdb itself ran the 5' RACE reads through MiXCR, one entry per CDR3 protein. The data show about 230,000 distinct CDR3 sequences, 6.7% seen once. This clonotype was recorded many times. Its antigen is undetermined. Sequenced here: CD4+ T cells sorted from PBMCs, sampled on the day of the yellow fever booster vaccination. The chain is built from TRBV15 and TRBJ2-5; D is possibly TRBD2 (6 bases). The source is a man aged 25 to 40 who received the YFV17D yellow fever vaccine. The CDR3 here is CATSRDQAGWETQYF. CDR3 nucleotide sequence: TGTGCCACCAGCAGAGATCAGGCGGGATGGGAGACCCAGTACTTC.